Listed below are T cell receptor beta chains from one sample, sequenced in a study of T cells in Graves' hyperthyroidism and ophthalmopathy. Each CDR3 protein gets one entry after TCRdb re-called the multiplex PCR reads with MiXCR. The data show approximately 400,000 distinct CDR3 sequences, 25% seen once. Material for sequencing was blood. All receptors come from a man in his fifties or sixties with Graves' hyperthyroidism. CDR3s include the opening cysteine and the closing phenylalanine or tryptophan. The D gene is left open where the match is weak. Only part of the rows carry a size: once, few, many, or a class if the clone is expanded.

V: TRBV12-3/TRBV12-4; D: TRBD2; J: TRBJ2-3; size: many; CDR3: CASSGREARGTDTQYF; DNA: TGTGCCAGCAGTGGACGGGAGGCCCGGGGCACAGATACGCAGTATTTT
V: TRBV9; D: .; J: TRBJ2-7; size: few; CDR3: CASSVASTSYEQYF; DNA: TGTGCCAGCAGCGTAGCCAGTACCTCCTACGAGCAGTACTTC
V: TRBV28; D: .; J: TRBJ2-2; size: few; CDR3: CASSFPQTGRTGELFF; DNA: TGTGCCAGCAGTTTCCCCCAGACAGGGAGGACCGGGGAGCTGTTTTTT
V: TRBV19; D: TRBD1; J: TRBJ2-7; size: few; CDR3: CASSPWTGADEQYF; DNA: TGTGCCAGTAGTCCTTGGACAGGGGCGGACGAGCAGTACTTC
V: TRBV12-3/TRBV12-4; D: .; J: TRBJ2-1; size: few; CDR3: CASQPGTLYNEQFF; DNA: TGTGCCAGCCAACCAGGGACCTTATACAATGAGCAGTTCTTC
V: TRBV12-3/TRBV12-4; D: .; J: TRBJ1-1; size: .; CDR3: CASSLIGGQTEAFF; DNA: TGTGCCAGCAGTTTGATCGGGGGCCAGACTGAAGCTTTCTTT
V: TRBV9; D: TRBD2; J: TRBJ2-6; size: .; CDR3: CASSGPGTSGGGANVLTF; DNA: TGTGCCAGCAGCGGGCCCGGGACTAGCGGGGGTGGGGCCAACGTCCTGACTTTC
V: TRBV9; D: .; J: TRBJ2-3; size: few; CDR3: CASSVGQPVGTDTQYF; DNA: TGTGCCAGCAGCGTAGGCCAACCGGTGGGCACAGATACGCAGTATTTT
V: TRBV6-5; D: TRBD1; J: TRBJ1-5; size: .; CDR3: CASSYDRVGQPQHF; DNA: TGTGCCAGCAGTTACGACAGGGTTGGACAGCCCCAGCATTTT
V: TRBV29-1; D: TRBD2; J: TRBJ2-1; size: .; CDR3: CSVEDISQTSGSLLYNEQFF; DNA: TGCAGCGTTGAAGATATATCGCAGACTAGCGGGAGCCTACTTTACAATGAGCAGTTCTTC
V: TRBV12-3/TRBV12-4; D: .; J: TRBJ1-2; size: .; CDR3: CASRPDRRGYGYTF; DNA: TGTGCCAGCAGACCGGACAGAAGGGGCTATGGCTACACCTTC
V: TRBV5-1; D: .; J: TRBJ2-7; size: .; CDR3: CASSFNGPYEQYF; DNA: TGCGCCAGCAGCTTCAACGGGCCCTACGAGCAGTACTTC
V: TRBV7-6; D: .; J: TRBJ2-7; size: .; CDR3: CASSLVAGFESSYEQYF; DNA: TGTGCCAGCAGCTTAGTGGCGGGATTTGAAAGCTCCTACGAGCAGTACTTC
V: TRBV5-8; D: TRBD1; J: TRBJ2-2; size: .; CDR3: CASSRQGLNTGELFF; DNA: TGTGCCAGCAGTCGACAGGGATTGAACACCGGGGAGCTGTTTTTT
V: TRBV2; D: .; J: TRBJ2-3; size: .; CDR3: CASSATGEDTQYF; DNA: TGTGCCAGCTCGGCCACGGGGGAGGATACGCAGTATTTT
V: TRBV20-1; D: .; J: TRBJ2-3; size: many; CDR3: CSARVGDTQYF; DNA: TGCAGTGCTAGAGTTGGGGATACGCAGTATTTT
V: TRBV6-1; D: .; J: TRBJ2-3; size: many; CDR3: CASSSPSSYTQYF; DNA: TGTGCCAGCAGTTCCCCCTCAAGTTATACGCAGTATTTT
V: TRBV24-1; D: TRBD1; J: TRBJ2-7; size: few; CDR3: CATSDPGTGNYEQYF; DNA: TGTGCCACCAGTGATCCAGGGACAGGGAACTACGAGCAGTACTTC
V: TRBV10-2; D: TRBD1; J: TRBJ2-1; size: few; CDR3: CASTSRDRVDNEQFF; DNA: TGCGCCAGCACCAGCAGGGACAGGGTAGACAATGAGCAGTTCTTC
V: TRBV28; D: TRBD1; J: TRBJ1-1; size: many; CDR3: CASSSPQGARTEAFF; DNA: TGTGCCAGCAGTTCGCCACAGGGGGCGAGGACTGAAGCTTTCTTT
V: TRBV12-3/TRBV12-4; D: TRBD2; J: TRBJ2-3; size: .; CDR3: CASSLGIAGETQYF; DNA: TGTGCCAGCAGTTTAGGGATAGCGGGAGAGACGCAGTATTTT
V: TRBV6-1; D: TRBD2; J: TRBJ2-5; size: few; CDR3: CASSPRTSGGRETQYF; DNA: TGTGCCAGCAGTCCGCGGACTAGCGGGGGCCGGGAGACCCAGTACTTC
V: TRBV6-2/TRBV6-3; D: .; J: TRBJ2-7; size: few; CDR3: CAIRTFYEQYF; DNA: TGTGCCATTCGGACTTTCTACGAGCAGTACTTC
V: TRBV5-5; D: .; J: TRBJ2-5; size: .; CDR3: CASSLGGWGEETQYF; DNA: TGTGCCAGCAGCTTGGGAGGATGGGGGGAAGAGACCCAGTACTTC
V: TRBV6-1; D: TRBD2; J: TRBJ2-1; size: few; CDR3: CASSEGVWGTSGRNEQFF; DNA: TGTGCCAGCAGTGAAGGAGTGTGGGGGACTAGCGGGAGGAATGAGCAGTTCTTC
V: TRBV20-1; D: .; J: TRBJ1-1; size: .; CDR3: CSAQDDTEAFF; DNA: TGCAGTGCCCAAGACGACACTGAAGCTTTCTTT
V: TRBV7-2; D: .; J: TRBJ1-5; size: .; CDR3: CASSFQASNQPQHF; DNA: TGTGCCAGCAGCTTCCAGGCTAGCAATCAGCCCCAGCATTTT
V: TRBV10-3; D: .; J: TRBJ1-1; size: .; CDR3: CAISEVSGDTEAFF; DNA: TGTGCCATCAGTGAAGTATCGGGAGACACTGAAGCTTTCTTT
V: TRBV5-1; D: .; J: TRBJ2-3; size: few; CDR3: CASRRTGSTDTQYF; DNA: TGCGCCAGCAGACGGACTGGCAGCACAGATACGCAGTATTTT
V: TRBV20-1; D: TRBD1; J: TRBJ1-1; size: few; CDR3: CSARPGGFREAFF; DNA: TGCAGTGCTAGGCCAGGGGGGTTTCGGGAAGCTTTCTTT
V: TRBV11-2; D: .; J: TRBJ2-1; size: .; CDR3: CASSPVRRAGRLGEQFF; DNA: TGTGCCAGCAGCCCCGTTCGACGGGCAGGAAGATTGGGTGAGCAGTTCTTC
V: TRBV19; D: .; J: TRBJ1-1; size: few; CDR3: CASSITSGAGAFF; DNA: TGTGCCAGTAGTATAACATCGGGGGCAGGGGCTTTCTTT
V: TRBV28; D: .; J: TRBJ2-1; size: few; CDR3: CASSLFFGQAYEQFF; DNA: TGTGCCAGCAGTTTATTCTTCGGGCAGGCCTATGAGCAGTTCTTC
V: TRBV6-1; D: TRBD1; J: TRBJ2-1; size: .; CDR3: CASRQGAEEQFF; DNA: TGTGCCAGCAGGCAGGGGGCGGAGGAGCAGTTCTTC
V: TRBV11-3; D: TRBD2; J: TRBJ2-7; size: .; CDR3: CPSSRGGRYEQYF; DNA: TGTCCCAGCAGTCGCGGCGGGAGGTACGAGCAGTACTTC
V: TRBV2; D: .; J: TRBJ1-6; size: .; CDR3: CASSKEPAFSYNSPLHF; DNA: TGTGCCAGCTCAAAGGAGCCAGCCTTCTCCTATAATTCACCCCTCCACTTT
V: TRBV28; D: TRBD1; J: TRBJ1-2; size: .; CDR3: CASSLTGGAYYGYTF; DNA: TGTGCCAGCAGTTTAACAGGGGGCGCCTACTATGGCTACACCTTC
V: TRBV11-3; D: .; J: TRBJ2-1; size: few; CDR3: CASSLESSNEQFF; DNA: TGTGCCAGCAGCTTAGAGTCATCCAATGAGCAGTTCTTC
V: TRBV7-3; D: TRBD2; J: TRBJ2-1; size: many; CDR3: CASSPGTTYNEQFF; DNA: TGTGCCAGCAGCCCTGGGACTACCTACAATGAGCAGTTCTTC
V: TRBV12-3/TRBV12-4; D: TRBD2; J: TRBJ2-5; size: .; CDR3: CASRHSGSTPNF; DNA: TGTGCCAGCAGACATAGCGGGAGTACCCCCAACTTC
V: TRBV13; D: TRBD2; J: TRBJ2-7; size: .; CDR3: CASSQRTSGSSYEQYF; DNA: TGCGCCAGCAGCCAACGGACTAGCGGGAGCTCCTACGAGCAGTACTTC
V: TRBV19; D: TRBD1; J: TRBJ1-2; size: .; CDR3: CASSSRGQGGYGCTF; DNA: TGTGCCAGTAGCTCTCGGGGACAGGGAGGCTATGGCTGCACCTTC
V: TRBV7-2; D: .; J: TRBJ2-1; size: few; CDR3: CASRRAGTWQFF; DNA: TGTGCCAGCAGAAGAGCCGGGACTTGGCAGTTCTTC
V: TRBV5-1; D: .; J: TRBJ1-1; size: .; CDR3: CASSFQGVTEAFF; DNA: TGCGCCAGCAGCTTTCAGGGTGTCACTGAAGCTTTCTTT
V: TRBV28; D: .; J: TRBJ2-1; size: .; CDR3: CASRRGISSYNEQFF; DNA: TGTGCCAGCAGGCGGGGTATAAGCTCCTACAATGAGCAGTTCTTC
V: TRBV12-3/TRBV12-4; D: .; J: TRBJ1-3; size: many; CDR3: CASSLALGNTIYF; DNA: TGTGCCAGCAGTTTAGCGCTGGGAAACACCATATATTTT
V: TRBV28; D: .; J: TRBJ2-2; size: few; CDR3: CASRARAGANTGELFF; DNA: TGTGCCAGCAGAGCTCGGGCAGGCGCGAACACCGGGGAGCTGTTTTTT
V: TRBV20-1; D: .; J: TRBJ2-5; size: few; CDR3: CSARAVAEAQETQYF; DNA: TGCAGTGCTAGAGCGGTCGCAGAAGCCCAAGAGACCCAGTACTTC
V: TRBV20-1; D: .; J: TRBJ2-1; size: few; CDR3: CSASTGNEQFF; DNA: TGCAGTGCTTCAACAGGAAATGAGCAGTTCTTC
V: TRBV19; D: TRBD1; J: TRBJ1-2; size: few; CDR3: CASSIYRDRRPYGYTF; DNA: TGTGCCAGTAGTATTTACCGGGACAGGCGTCCCTATGGCTACACCTTC
V: TRBV28; D: .; J: TRBJ2-1; size: .; CDR3: CASSFSEYEQFF; DNA: TGTGCCAGCAGTTTTTCAGAGTATGAGCAGTTCTTC
V: TRBV2; D: TRBD2; J: TRBJ2-1; size: few; CDR3: CASSATSGSPYEQFF; DNA: TGTGCCAGCAGTGCAACTAGCGGGAGTCCCTATGAGCAGTTCTTC
V: TRBV12-3/TRBV12-4; D: .; J: TRBJ2-1; size: .; CDR3: CASSNPGVEQFF; DNA: TGTGCCAGCAGCAACCCAGGGGTTGAGCAGTTCTTC
V: TRBV10-3; D: .; J: TRBJ2-3; size: many; CDR3: CAISRQKGDTQYF; DNA: TGTGCCATCAGCAGACAGAAAGGGGATACGCAGTATTTT
V: TRBV30; D: .; J: TRBJ2-3; size: .; CDR3: CAWDSLGVRADTQYF; DNA: TGTGCCTGGGACAGTTTGGGGGTTCGGGCAGATACGCAGTATTTT
V: TRBV5-1; D: TRBD2; J: TRBJ2-2; size: .; CDR3: CASNMGLTNTGELFF; DNA: TGCGCCAGCAACATGGGACTAACCAACACCGGGGAGCTGTTTTTT